This is a list of T cell receptor beta chains from one sample in a study of post-analysis software for immune sequencing data. TCRdb re-called the PCR reads through MiXCR, storing one row per CDR3 protein. The table records about 460,000 distinct CDR3 sequences, under 55% of them present only once. Material for sequencing was blood. Receptors were obtained from a girl aged 5 to 17 with multiple sclerosis. CDR3s include the opening cysteine and the closing phenylalanine or tryptophan. The order of the fields is J gene, V gene, D gene, clone size, CDR3 protein, CDR3 DNA. The D gene is left open where the match is weak. The size of a clone is reported for some rows only, either as once, few or many, or as a class for expanded clones.

j_call: TRBJ2-7
v_call: TRBV15
d_call: TRBD2
clone_size: -
cdr3_aa: CATSRARLADYEQYF
cdr3_nt: TGTGCCACCAGCAGGGCAAGACTAGCGGACTACGAGCAGTACTTC

j_call: TRBJ2-3
v_call: TRBV20-1
d_call: TRBD2
clone_size: once
cdr3_aa: CSASGSITDTQYF
cdr3_nt: TGCAGTGCCAGCGGGAGTATCACAGATACGCAGTATTTT

j_call: TRBJ1-4
v_call: TRBV28
d_call: -
clone_size: -
cdr3_aa: CASKRGGTNEKLFF
cdr3_nt: TGTGCCAGCAAGCGGGGGGGAACTAATGAAAAACTGTTTTTT

j_call: TRBJ2-7
v_call: TRBV11-2
d_call: TRBD1
clone_size: -
cdr3_aa: CASTTLRGQGVYEQYF
cdr3_nt: TGTGCCAGCACCACCCTCCGGGGACAGGGGGTGTACGAGCAGTACTTC

j_call: TRBJ2-6
v_call: TRBV5-1
d_call: -
clone_size: -
cdr3_aa: CASSLAETGTISGANVLTF
cdr3_nt: TGCGCCAGCAGCTTGGCCGAAACAGGGACGATCTCTGGGGCCAACGTCCTGACTTTC

j_call: TRBJ1-1
v_call: TRBV12-3/TRBV12-4
d_call: -
clone_size: -
cdr3_aa: CASSSRLTLEAFF
cdr3_nt: TGTGCCAGCAGTTCCCGACTGACACTTGAAGCTTTCTTT

j_call: TRBJ2-5
v_call: TRBV7-9
d_call: -
clone_size: few
cdr3_aa: CASSPRRTDQETQYF
cdr3_nt: TGTGCCAGCAGCCCTCGGAGGACGGATCAAGAGACCCAGTACTTC

j_call: TRBJ2-6
v_call: TRBV20-1
d_call: -
clone_size: -
cdr3_aa: CNAQVILSGANVLTF
cdr3_nt: TGCAATGCCCAGGTCATACTCTCTGGGGCCAACGTCCTGACTTTC

j_call: TRBJ2-1
v_call: TRBV20-1
d_call: TRBD2
clone_size: few
cdr3_aa: CSVYSRAGGPSYNEQFF
cdr3_nt: TGCAGTGTTTATTCCCGGGCGGGAGGGCCGTCCTACAATGAGCAGTTCTTC

j_call: TRBJ2-7
v_call: TRBV2
d_call: TRBD1
clone_size: few
cdr3_aa: CASANGRTGAYEQYF
cdr3_nt: TGTGCCTCAGCAAATGGTAGGACAGGGGCCTACGAGCAGTACTTC

j_call: TRBJ2-7
v_call: TRBV5-1
d_call: -
clone_size: -
cdr3_aa: CASSLGEGLLYEQYF
cdr3_nt: TGCGCCAGCAGCTTGGGAGAGGGGCTCCTCTACGAGCAGTACTTC

j_call: TRBJ2-7
v_call: TRBV7-2
d_call: -
clone_size: few
cdr3_aa: CASSLATTYEQYF
cdr3_nt: TGTGCCAGCAGCTTAGCTACCACCTACGAGCAGTACTTC

j_call: TRBJ2-7
v_call: TRBV29-1
d_call: -
clone_size: once
cdr3_aa: CSVDRTGAYNEQYF
cdr3_nt: TGCAGCGTTGACCGGACGGGAGCCTACAATGAGCAGTACTTC

j_call: TRBJ2-5
v_call: TRBV28
d_call: TRBD2
clone_size: few
cdr3_aa: CASSPWGTSGRGRETQYF
cdr3_nt: TGTGCCAGCAGTCCCTGGGGGACTAGCGGGAGAGGACGAGAGACCCAGTACTTC

j_call: TRBJ2-5
v_call: TRBV4-1
d_call: -
clone_size: -
cdr3_aa: CASSLTATTQETQYF
cdr3_nt: TGCGCCAGCAGCCTTACGGCCACTACTCAAGAGACCCAGTACTTC

j_call: TRBJ2-5
v_call: TRBV20-1
d_call: -
clone_size: -
cdr3_aa: CSGGPGIQETQYF
cdr3_nt: TGCAGCGGGGGCCCAGGGATCCAAGAGACCCAGTACTTC

j_call: TRBJ1-1
v_call: TRBV10-3
d_call: -
clone_size: few
cdr3_aa: CAIRGSLQNTGDTEAFF
cdr3_nt: TGTGCCATCAGGGGATCCCTCCAGAACACAGGTGACACTGAAGCTTTCTTT

j_call: TRBJ2-1
v_call: TRBV28
d_call: -
clone_size: -
cdr3_aa: CASRVVFSYNEQFF
cdr3_nt: TGTGCCAGCAGGGTAGTGTTCTCCTACAATGAGCAGTTCTTC

j_call: TRBJ2-7
v_call: TRBV20-1
d_call: -
clone_size: few
cdr3_aa: CSARDEGRNHIYEQYF
cdr3_nt: TGCAGTGCTAGAGATGAGGGGAGAAACCATATCTACGAGCAGTACTTC

j_call: TRBJ2-2
v_call: TRBV28
d_call: -
clone_size: -
cdr3_aa: CASSPGGANRAAGELFF
cdr3_nt: TGTGCCAGCAGTCCGGGCGGGGCCAACAGGGCCGCCGGGGAGCTGTTTTTT

j_call: TRBJ1-2
v_call: TRBV18
d_call: -
clone_size: few
cdr3_aa: CASSPQTVNYGYTF
cdr3_nt: TGTGCCAGCTCACCACAGACAGTTAACTATGGCTACACCTTC

j_call: TRBJ1-2
v_call: TRBV28
d_call: -
clone_size: -
cdr3_aa: CASSYLGGDYGYTF
cdr3_nt: TGTGCCAGCAGTTACCTCGGTGGGGACTATGGCTACACCTTC

j_call: TRBJ2-7
v_call: TRBV20-1
d_call: TRBD2
clone_size: many
cdr3_aa: CSARIPHETSGEQYF
cdr3_nt: TGCAGTGCTAGAATCCCACATGAGACTAGCGGCGAGCAGTACTTC